The entry below describes one T cell receptor beta chain. Germline lookup yields CDR1 GTSNPN and CDR2 SVGIG (reference sequence). This CDR3 spans 14 amino acids. Trimming took 7 bases from V and 10 from J; bases not matched to a gene: 10. This entry is derived from a study of CD4 and CD8 cells across lung adenocarcinoma regions. Donors had localized lung adenocarcinoma, a non-small cell lung cancer. TCRdb itself ran the PCR reads through MiXCR, one entry per CDR3 protein. The sample consists of some 10,000 distinct CDR3 sequences, over 45% of them appearing once. Material: CD8+ T cells from the margin of a lung tumor. The genes are TRBV30 and TRBJ1-6, with 10 bases that match TRBD1. This clonotype was sampled from a male donor with lung adenocarcinoma. The CD4 and CD8 labels of this study may be unreliable. DNA for the CDR3: TGTGCCTTGGGACAGGGGCTGGTGGAGTCACCCCTCCACTTT. The encoded protein is CALGQGLVESPLHF.